The present entry profiles one T cell receptor beta chain with its context. No antigen is known for it. Full-length variable regions came from constant-region reverse primers plus semi-nested Nested Universal Primer A PCR. TCRdb recomputed calls from the 5' RACE reads with MiXCR, one row per CDR3 protein. The sample has tens of thousands of distinct CDR3 sequences, around 24% seen once. Study findings and constraints: Tumor memory CD4+ T cell TCR gene usage clustered with blood and lymph node memory CD4+ cells and lymph node naive CD4+ cells. Tumor Treg TCRs overlapped most with tumor naive CD4+ cells.

CDR3 length: 17 residues. The germline CDR1 and CDR2 sequences are SGHTA and FQGNSA. V shed 8 bases and J 0 bases; nucleotides not matched to a gene: 13. Tregs were sorted as CD4+CD25+CD127-/low cells. Sequenced: tumor-infiltrating Tregs sorted from the breast tumor. This TCR was recovered from a female donor with breast cancer. The chain joins TRBV7-2 to TRBJ2-1, with 7 bases fitting TRBD2. CDR3 nucleotides: TGTGCCAGCGTTTCTCGGGGAGCGGGAAGCTCCTACAATGAGCAGTTCTTC. Amino acids: CASVSRGAGSSYNEQFF.